These 10 T cell receptor beta chains were sequenced from one sample in a study of cytomegalovirus exposure and HLA in healthy donors. Use of 60 Vbeta and 13 Jbeta primers characterized the PCR. Assay used: immunoSEQ multiplex PCR; TCRdb lists only in-frame clones, some missing. Recorded for this sample: 70,000 to 90,000 clones. The source material was PBMCs. The receptor set was obtained from a man younger than 35 in good health and CMV-seropositive.

J is TRBJ1-1 and V is TRBV6-1, with 12 bases matching TRBD1. The CDR3 has 13 amino acids. Germline V lookup: CDR1 MNHNS, CDR2 SASEGT. V lost 6 bases and J lost 11; bases outside the gene matches: 7. Written as DNA, the CDR3 is TGTGCCAGCAGAGGGACAGGGGGCGCTAAGGCTTTCTTT. Residues: CASRGTGGAKAFF.

The gene calls are TRBV11-2 and TRBJ1-1, with D maybe TRBD1 (5 bases). The CDR3 is made up of 14 amino acids. V was cut by 4 bases and J by 1 base, with 10 bases left in between. In germline, CDR1 is SGHAT, CDR2 FQNNGV. The CDR3: CASSSQVWNTEAFF. DNA for the CDR3: TGTGCCAGCAGCTCACAGGTCTGGAACACTGAAGCTTTCTTT. Filled out from reference TRBV11-2 and TRBJ1-1, the complete variable domain reads EAGVAQSPRYKIIEKRQSVAFWCNPISGHATLYWYQQILGQGPKLLIQFQNNGVVDDSQLPKDRFSAERLKGVDSTLKIQPAKLEDSAVYLCASSSQVWNTEAFFGQGTRLTVV.

Note on this clone: At one end the junction does not follow the germline gene, possibly because of a read error. V usage is TRBV28 and J usage is TRBJ2-1, with unresolved D. The germline gives CDR1 MDHEN, CDR2 SYDVKM. The CDR3 runs 11 residues. CDR3 region: CASSAGLSEIF. For the CDR3, the DNA is TGTGCCAGCAGTGCAGGATTGAGTGAGATCTTC.

This chain connects TRBV6-1 to TRBJ2-7, with TRBD2 matching over 14 bases. The CDR3 runs 17 residues. Per the germline V gene, CDR1 is MNHNS and CDR2 is SASEGT. V lost 4 bases to trimming and J lost 1 base; unmatched junction nucleotides: 6. The DNA of the CDR3 is TGTGCCAGCAGTGGGGGGACTAGCGGGAGTTATTCCTACGAGCAGTACTTC. It yields the protein CASSGGTSGSYSYEQYF.

V is TRBV28 and J is TRBJ2-3; TRBD1 might be the D (6 bases). The germline V and J ends were trimmed by 3 bases and 5 bases, with 15 bases remaining between them. The length of the CDR3 is 15 residues. The germline CDR1 and CDR2 sequences are MDHEN and SYDVKM. In nucleotides, the CDR3 is TGTGCCAGCAGTTTCTCAGGGGCACGGAGAGATACGCAGTATTTT. It codes for CASSFSGARRDTQYF.

The rearrangement links TRBV29-1 to TRBJ1-2; no clear D. Germline loops: CDR1 SQVTM, CDR2 ANQGSEA. This CDR3 comprises 14 residues. V was trimmed by 0 bases and J by 4 bases, leaving 12 bases between them. The CDR3 nucleotides read TGCAGCGTTGAAGAGAGACACGGCATCTATGGCTACACCTTC. Protein: CSVEERHGIYGYTF.

The chain combines TRBV2 with TRBJ1-1; D gene unclear. Germline CDR1 reads SNHLY; CDR2 reads FYNNEI. The V gene lost 6 bases and the J gene lost 7 bases, with 9 bases spanning the gap. The CDR3 spans 11 residues. The CDR3 DNA reads TGTGCCAGCAGAACCACAGTTGAAGCTTTCTTT. Residues: CASRTTVEAFF.

The CDR3 DNA reads TGTGCCAGCAGTTATTTTCAGGGGGCCAGCTATGGCTACACCTTC. This gives the protein CASSYFQGASYGYTF. This chain uses TRBV6-5 with TRBJ1-2, with 8 bases identical to TRBD1. V trimming: 3 bases; J trimming: 4 bases; junction bases outside the gene matches: 7. CDR3 length: 15 residues. Germline-derived CDR1 and CDR2 are MNHEY and SVGAGI.

The gene calls are TRBV4-2 and TRBJ1-4, with 9 bases lining up with TRBD1. V was pared by 4 bases and J by 7 bases, with 4 bases of the junction left unmatched. The CDR3 has 14 amino acids. Germline CDR1 reads LGHNA; CDR2 reads YNFKEQ. In nucleotides, the CDR3 is TGTGCCAGCAGCCGCGGGACAGGGAGTGAAAAACTGTTTTTT. This gives the protein CASSRGTGSEKLFF.

The gene calls are TRBV29-1 and TRBJ2-7; 9 bases map to TRBD1. CDR1 and CDR2 from the germline V gene are SQVTM and ANQGSEA. The length of the CDR3 is 14 residues. With V trimmed by 4 bases and J by 6 bases, 10 bases remained unmatched. CDR3 residues: CSVVLPGQGGEQYF. The DNA of the CDR3 is TGCAGCGTTGTCTTGCCGGGACAGGGAGGCGAGCAGTACTTC.